The 7 T cell receptor beta chains in this list originate from one sample, sequenced in a study of blood T cell repertoires in COVID-19. Repertoires were generated with immunoSEQ multiplex PCR, while TCRdb's copy carries only in-frame clones and drops some. This table has about 150,000 clones, 65% to 85% appearing once. Sequenced: PBMCs or T cells enriched from blood (not recorded which). Source of these receptors: a man in his 70s who had been exposed to COVID-19.

This rearrangement joins TRBV11-2 to TRBJ1-1; possibly TRBD1 for D (6 bases). In germline, CDR1 is SGHAT, CDR2 FQNNGV. V was shortened by 6 bases and J by 5 bases, with 16 bases between the two germline ends. The CDR3 contains 14 residues. CDR3 protein: CASRSNRAATEAFF. The CDR3 DNA sequence: TGTGCCAGCAGATCGAACAGGGCCGCAACTGAAGCTTTCTTT.

V usage is TRBV9 and J usage is TRBJ2-5; TRBD1 aligns across 9 bases. Unmatched junction bases numbered 7, after V lost 2 bases and J lost 2 bases. Germline loops: CDR1 SGDLS, CDR2 YYNGEE. This CDR3 spans 16 amino acids. Here the CDR3 DNA reads TGTGCCAGCAGCGTCGCCATTGACAGGGGGCAAGAGACCCAGTACTTC. Its translation: CASSVAIDRGQETQYF.

V gene TRBV28 combines with J gene TRBJ1-4; 9 positions agree with TRBD1. J gave up 10 bases and V 6 bases, and 9 bases lay outside the gene matches. Germline loops: CDR1 MDHEN, CDR2 SYDVKM. The CDR3 has 14 amino acids. CDR3 bases: TGTGCCAGCAGATACAGGGGACAGGGTGGAAAACTGTTTTTT. Translation: CASRYRGQGGKLFF.

Remarks on this clone: A much larger clonotype is one base distant, so this may be a read error. The rearrangement uses TRBV20-1 and TRBJ2-2; D gene uncertain. Germline V gene sequence: CDR1 DFQATT, CDR2 SNEGSKA (reference sequence). This CDR3 region has 14 residues. The ends were cut back, 3 bases at V and 6 bases at J, with 14 bases in the middle. The CDR3 DNA sequence: TGCAGTGCTAGTCTCCATCTGAGCGCCGGGGAGCTGTTTTTT. Translated: CSASLHLSAGELFF.

This chain links TRBV14 with TRBJ2-3, with TRBD2 matching 14 bases. This CDR3 is 17 amino acids long. V trimming: 4 bases; J trimming: 4 bases; junction bases outside the gene matches: 7. The germline V gene encodes CDR1 SGHDN and CDR2 FVKESK. The DNA for the CDR3 is TGTGCCAGCAGCCGAACGACTAGCGGGGGGGGTCCAGATACGCAGTATTTT. Translation gives CASSRTTSGGGPDTQYF.

The chain is built from TRBV9 and TRBJ1-2; D not certain. The CDR3 loop spans 15 amino acids. The germline V gene has CDR1 SGDLS and CDR2 YYNGEE. Trimming took 0 bases from V and 4 from J, leaving 13 bases between them. The CDR3 spells CASSVDLSGSYGYTF. The CDR3 DNA is TGTGCCAGCAGCGTAGATCTTTCGGGGAGCTATGGCTACACCTTC.

This chain joins TRBV3-1 (or the pseudogene TRBV3-2) and TRBJ2-1, with TRBD2 as a possible D gene (5 bases). Germline CDR1 reads LGHDT; CDR2 reads YNNKEL (reference sequence). V lost 1 base to trimming and J lost 3 bases, with 13 bases between them. This CDR3 is 16 amino acids long. The CDR3 is CASSQGGSVSYNEQFF. The CDR3 DNA reads TGTGCCAGCAGCCAAGGGGGTAGCGTGAGCTACAATGAGCAGTTCTTC.